The sequence of this T cell receptor beta chain was determined in a study of cytomegalovirus exposure and HLA in healthy donors. Trimming took off 0 bases at V and 2 bases at J, with 10 bases between the two ends. CDR1 is SEHNR, CDR2 FQNEAQ, per germline (reference sequence). This CDR3 has 15 amino acids. General observations from the study: Excluded were some V segments that proved indistinguishable, including TRBV6-2 and TRBV6-3.

This PCR relied on a set of 60 Vbeta primers and 13 Jbeta primers. The data were produced by immunoSEQ multiplex PCR, yet TCRdb's version contains in-frame clones alone and is incomplete. The sample contains about 140,000 clones, about 84% of which appear only once. Note on this clone: Its target is unknown.

The TCR comes from a woman between 18 and 29 years old in good health and CMV-seropositive. Sequencing was performed on PBMCs. The chain links TRBV7-9 to TRBJ2-5; TRBD1 is a possible D gene (6 bases). CDR3 in amino acids: CASSLAQGWQETQYF. The CDR3 DNA is TGTGCCAGCAGCTTAGCGCAGGGGTGGCAAGAGACCCAGTACTTC.